This T cell receptor beta chain was profiled in a study of CD8 T cells in ankylosing spondylitis. This clonotype was picked up many times. Antigen: not known. Trimming took off 1 base at V and 2 bases at J, with 15 bases between the two ends. In germline, CDR1 is SEHNR, CDR2 FQNEAQ (reference sequence). The CDR3 consists of 17 residues. Study-level findings and limits: Disease-linked clones reportedly concentrated significantly in matched ankylosing spondylitis synovial fluid. Blood of patients with ankylosing spondylitis appeared to be characterized by a TCR beta motif of eight highly homologous variants. CD8+ cells made up the disease-linked clones, which were relatively rare in peripheral blood.

5'-RACE, quantitative and with molecular barcodes, yielded the TCR beta libraries. TCRdb re-called the 5' RACE reads through MiXCR, storing one row per CDR3 protein. The table records around 180,000 distinct CDR3 sequences, 15% to 20% of them present only once. The sequenced sample was blood, either unsorted or a sorted T cell fraction (not recorded which). This chain joins TRBV7-9 and TRBJ1-5; unclear D gene. The source of this sequence is a male donor under 30 with ankylosing spondylitis or in good health (not recorded which). CDR3 loop: CASSLDGSPEGNQPQHF. CDR3 sequence (DNA): TGTGCCAGCAGCTTAGATGGCTCCCCAGAGGGCAATCAGCCCCAGCATTTT. Together with reference TRBV7-9 and TRBJ1-5, the CDR3 gives the full variable domain: DTGVSQNPRHKITKRGQNVTFRCDPISEHNRLYWYRQTLGQGPEFLTYFQNEAQLEKSRLLSDRFSAERPKGSFSTLEIQRTEQGDSAMYLCASSLDGSPEGNQPQHFGDGTRLSIL.